Below, 31 T cell receptor beta chains from the same sample are listed, as sequenced in a study of shared clonotypes between healthy human individuals. Naivety among CD8 cells was defined by CD45RO negativity and positive CCR7 selection, thereby excluding terminally differentiated effector memory CD45RA+ cells. Sequenced by immunoSEQ multiplex PCR; TCRdb stores in-frame clones only, minus some. The table shows approximately 2,000,000 clones, with 93% occurring only once. Sequenced: naive CD8+ T cells from PBMCs. These receptors were obtained from a man in his late teens or twenties in good health. Some clones in this sample may be carry-over from other donors' samples.

As concerns this clone: In the same sample, other DNA sequences code for this CDR3. The J gene is TRBJ2-7, the V gene TRBV29-1, with a tentative D call TRBD2 (6 bases). This CDR3 is 13 amino acids long. The germline V gene encodes CDR1 SQVTM and CDR2 ANQGSEA. The V end was cut by 3 bases, the J end by 2 bases, with 11 bases between. The CDR3 DNA follows: TGCAGCGTTGAGCGGGGAACTCCCTACGAGCAGTACTTC. This translates into CSVERGTPYEQYF.

This clone was detected once. V is TRBV6-5 and J is TRBJ1-2; 8 nucleotides agree with TRBD1. Trimming at V came to 7 bases and at J to 3 bases, leaving 10 bases not matched to a gene. Per the germline V gene, CDR1 is MNHEY and CDR2 is SVGAGI. The CDR3 has 15 residues. CDR3 in DNA: TGTGCCAGCACCCCAACAGGACAGGGCCACTATGGCTACACCTTC. This gives the protein CASTPTGQGHYGYTF.

V is TRBV10-3 and J is TRBJ2-2; D call uncertain. This CDR3 contains 14 residues. Germline V gene data show CDR1 as ENHRY and CDR2 as SYGVKD. V was trimmed by 7 bases and J by 6 bases, leaving 15 bases between them. The CDR3 region is CAIKTHIDAGELFF. CDR3 nucleotides: TGTGCCATCAAGACTCACATCGACGCCGGGGAGCTGTTTTTT.

The chain is built from TRBV11-3 and TRBJ2-4, with 7 bases fitting TRBD2. Germline V gives CDR1 SGHNT, CDR2 YENEEA. This CDR3 has 17 amino acids. Trimming at V came to 4 bases and at J to 1 base, leaving 10 bases not matched to a gene. The CDR3 DNA reads as TGTGCCAGCAGCTCCCGGGCGGGGGAAGAGGCCAAAAACATTCAGTACTTC. This codes for CASSSRAGEEAKNIQYF.

The V and J genes are TRBV2 and TRBJ1-1, with 7 bases that match TRBD1. Germline CDR1 and CDR2: SNHLY and FYNNEI. The V gene end was trimmed by 10 bases and the J gene end by 4 bases; junction bases not matched to a gene: 12. This CDR3 has 14 amino acids. The CDR3: CATPSDRRGTEAFF. CDR3 nucleotides: TGTGCCACACCCTCGGACAGGCGGGGCACTGAAGCTTTCTTT.

The chain is built from TRBV4-2 and TRBJ2-1; the D gene is possibly TRBD2 (5 bases). This CDR3 is built from 15 residues. Germline-derived CDR1 and CDR2 are LGHNA and YNFKEQ. Trimming took 0 bases from V and 7 from J, leaving 13 bases between them. CDR3 DNA: TGTGCCAGCAGCCAAGACGTCGGACTTGATAATGAGCAGTTCTTC. Protein product: CASSQDVGLDNEQFF.

The CDR3 loop is CASSPPLGVNTEAFF. In nucleotides, the CDR3 is TGTGCCAGCAGCCCCCCTCTCGGAGTGAACACTGAAGCTTTCTTT. This chain links TRBV4-2 with TRBJ1-1; D remains ambiguous. Germline V gene lookup returns CDR1 LGHNA and CDR2 YNFKEQ. The V and J ends lost 4 bases and 0 bases respectively, with 12 bases between them. The CDR3 extends over 15 amino acids.

This clone was picked up one time. The chain joins TRBV20-1 to TRBJ2-1; no clear D. Germline values: CDR1 DFQATT, CDR2 SNEGSKA (reference sequence). This CDR3 is 11 amino acids long. V dropped 2 bases and J dropped 4 bases, with 3 bases sitting between them. The CDR3 DNA follows: TGCAGTGCTAGACAGTACAATGAGCAGTTCTTC. Translated: CSARQYNEQFF.

The chain links TRBV19 to TRBJ2-5; D may be TRBD1 (6 bases). Germline loops: CDR1 LNHDA, CDR2 SQIVND (reference sequence). CDR3 size: 13 residues. V was shortened by 6 bases and J by 5 bases, with 13 bases between the two germline ends. Here the CDR3 reads CASREQGTETQYF. For the CDR3, the DNA is TGTGCCAGTAGAGAACAGGGTACGGAGACCCAGTACTTC. Looking up the rest from reference TRBV19 and TRBJ2-5 gives the full variable domain: DGGITQSPKYLFRKEGQNVTLSCEQNLNHDAMYWYRQDPGQGLRLIYYSQIVNDFQKGDIAEGYSVSREKKESFPLTVTSAQKNPTAFYLCASREQGTETQYFGPGTRLLVL.

The chain carries TRBV4-3 and TRBJ2-1; D call uncertain. The CDR3 is made up of 17 amino acids. V gave up 0 bases and J gave up 4 bases, with 16 bases separating them. Germline loops: CDR1 LGHNA, CDR2 YSLEER. The CDR3 loop reads CASSQEWIFGSYNEQFF. CDR3 sequence (DNA): TGCGCCAGCAGCCAAGAGTGGATCTTCGGTAGTTACAATGAGCAGTTCTTC.

The chain joins TRBV7-6 to TRBJ2-1; 8 positions agree with TRBD2. This CDR3 has 17 amino acids. CDR1 is SGHVS and CDR2 is FNYEAQ in the germline V gene. J was trimmed by 2 bases and V by 2 bases; bases with no gene match: 8. The CDR3 DNA sequence: TGTGCCAGCAGCTTATCCCCCTCTAGCGGGCCCTACAATGAGCAGTTCTTC. This encodes CASSLSPSSGPYNEQFF.

The chain recombines TRBV28 with TRBJ2-2; D assignment may be TRBD1 or TRBD2 (5 bases each). Germline V CDR1 and CDR2: MDHEN, SYDVKM. The CDR3 is 18 amino acids. Trimming shortened V by 2 bases and J by 2 bases, and 18 bases separated the two germline ends. The CDR3: CASSLPDFGDLNTGELFF. Written as DNA, the CDR3 is TGTGCCAGCAGTTTACCCGACTTTGGGGACCTTAACACCGGGGAGCTGTTTTTT.

CDR3 sequence: CASRLSGTPFTGELFF. CDR3 DNA sequence: TGTGCCAGCAGACTAAGCGGGACCCCCTTCACCGGGGAGCTGTTTTTT. The V gene is TRBV7-8, the J gene TRBJ2-2; TRBD2 matches at 7 bases. Germline values: CDR1 SGHVS, CDR2 FQNEAQ. Unmatched junction bases numbered 11, after V lost 6 bases and J lost 4 bases. This CDR3 has 16 amino acids.

This clone was detected only once. The genes are TRBV5-6 and TRBJ2-7, with D possibly being TRBD2 (6 bases). V lost 0 bases and J lost 0, with 10 bases in between. Germline V CDR1 and CDR2: SGHDT, YYEEEE. The CDR3 spans 15 residues. CDR3 region: CASSLAFGSSYEQYF. In DNA, the CDR3 is TGTGCCAGCAGCTTGGCCTTCGGGAGCTCCTACGAGCAGTACTTC. Filled out from reference TRBV5-6 and TRBJ2-7, the complete variable domain reads DAGVTQSPTHLIKTRGQQVTLRCSPKSGHDTVSWYQQALGQGPQFIFQYYEEEERQRGNFPDRFSGHQFPNYSSELNVNALLLGDSALYLCASSLAFGSSYEQYFGPGTRLTVT.

V gene TRBV6-5 combines with J gene TRBJ2-7; D is tentatively TRBD1 or TRBD2 (5 bases each). The V and J ends lost 2 bases and 9 bases respectively, with 8 bases between them. Germline assignment: CDR1 MNHEY and CDR2 SVGAGI. The CDR3 has 11 amino acids. The CDR3 region is CASSYGGRQYF. CDR3 in DNA: TGTGCCAGCAGTTACGGGGGTCGGCAGTACTTC.

The J gene is TRBJ2-1, the V gene TRBV9; 8 nucleotides align to TRBD2. The CDR3 runs to 17 residues. The J segment lost 1 base and the V segment lost 0 bases, leaving 6 bases of the junction unmatched. Looked up from germline, CDR1 is SGDLS and CDR2 is YYNGEE. This chain's CDR3 is CASSVATREGSYNEQFF. CDR3 coding DNA: TGTGCCAGCAGCGTAGCTACTCGGGAGGGATCCTACAATGAGCAGTTCTTC.

Here the CDR3 reads CASSEPTGTYGYTF. CDR3 sequence (DNA): TGTGCCAGCAGTGAGCCGACAGGGACCTATGGCTACACCTTC. The rearrangement uses TRBV2 and TRBJ1-2; 7 positions match TRBD1. J was trimmed by 4 bases and V by 3 bases; bases with no gene match: 5. This CDR3 has 14 residues. CDR1 and CDR2 (germline): SNHLY, FYNNEI.

As to this clone: This CDR3 is also generated by other DNA sequences in the sample. CDR3 in DNA: TGCGCCAGCCGGTTAGCGGGGGGACCTTACGAGCAGTACTTC. As protein: CASRLAGGPYEQYF. The chain combines TRBV5-1 with TRBJ2-7; 10 nucleotides line up with TRBD2. CDR3 length equals 14 residues. In germline, CDR1 is SGHRS, CDR2 YFSETQ. The V segment lost 7 bases and the J segment 4 bases; nucleotides outside the gene matches: 8. Complete variable domain (other parts from reference TRBV5-1 and TRBJ2-7): KAGVTQTPRYLIKTRGQQVTLSCSPISGHRSVSWYQQTPGQGLQFLFEYFSETQRNKGNFPGRFSGRQFSNSRSEMNVSTLELGDSALYLCASRLAGGPYEQYFGPGTRLTVT.

The chain is built from TRBV6-5 and TRBJ2-1; 9 bases agree with TRBD2. Per the germline V gene, CDR1 is MNHEY and CDR2 is SVGAGI. V dropped 5 bases and J dropped 14; count of bases not matched to a gene: 7. The CDR3 contains 12 residues. The DNA for the CDR3 is TGTGCCAGCAGTGGAGGCGGGAGGGCCGAGTTCTTC. Translating it yields CASSGGGRAEFF.

CDR3 amino acids: CASSLGDLNRDTQYF. The CDR3 DNA reads TGTGCCAGCAGTTTAGGGGACCTTAACAGGGATACGCAGTATTTT. This sequence joins TRBV28 and TRBJ2-3; D may match TRBD1 or TRBD2 (5 bases each). CDR1 MDHEN and CDR2 SYDVKM come from the germline V gene. Trimming took 2 bases from V and 6 from J, leaving 15 bases between them. The CDR3 is 15 amino acids. Combining the CDR3 with reference TRBV28 and TRBJ2-3 gives the whole variable domain DVKVTQSSRYLVKRTGEKVFLECVQDMDHENMFWYRQDPGLGLRLIYFSYDVKMKEKGDIPEGYSVSREKKERFSLILESASTNQTSMYLCASSLGDLNRDTQYFGPGTRLTVL.

The J gene is TRBJ2-7, the V gene TRBV6-1; D is possibly TRBD1 (5 bases). In germline, CDR1 is MNHNS, CDR2 SASEGT. V gave up 5 bases and J gave up 2 bases, with 16 bases separating them. The CDR3 loop spans 15 amino acids. CDR3: CASSTPRQSPYEQYF. In DNA, the CDR3 is TGTGCCAGCAGTACGCCCCGACAGAGCCCCTACGAGCAGTACTTC.

V is TRBV4-3 and J is TRBJ2-7; 7 bases map to TRBD2. The CDR3 runs 15 residues. Germline-derived CDR1 and CDR2 are LGHNA and YSLEER. The V gene end was trimmed by 4 bases and the J gene end by 5 bases; junction bases not matched to a gene: 11. The CDR3 protein is CASSRGSGSAHEQYF. CDR3 nucleotide sequence: TGCGCCAGCAGCCGAGGTAGCGGGTCTGCCCACGAGCAGTACTTC.

This clone was recorded only once. The gene calls are TRBV5-1 and TRBJ1-3, with D possibly being TRBD1 (5 bases). Germline assignment: CDR1 SGHRS and CDR2 YFSETQ. The V end lost 6 bases, the J end lost 2 bases, and 12 bases lay between the germline ends. The CDR3 contains 14 residues. CDR3 loop: CASNPGGTGNTIYF. CDR3 nucleotides: TGCGCCAGCAATCCTGGGGGTACTGGAAACACCATATATTTT. Full variable domain (rest looked up from reference TRBV5-1 and TRBJ1-3): KAGVTQTPRYLIKTRGQQVTLSCSPISGHRSVSWYQQTPGQGLQFLFEYFSETQRNKGNFPGRFSGRQFSNSRSEMNVSTLELGDSALYLCASNPGGTGNTIYFGEGSWLTVV.

The chain links TRBV13 to TRBJ1-4; maybe TRBD1 (5 bases). Germline values: CDR1 PRHDT, CDR2 FYEKMQ (reference sequence). The CDR3 extends over 16 amino acids. Trimming took 5 bases from V and 4 from J, leaving 17 bases between them. The CDR3 DNA reads as TGTGCCAGCAGCCCTCGCGGGGGGAAGAGTAATGAAAAACTGTTTTTT. Encoded protein: CASSPRGGKSNEKLFF.

The genes are TRBV11-2 and TRBJ1-4; TRBD1 is a possible D gene (5 bases). The germline V gene has CDR1 SGHAT and CDR2 FQNNGV. Deletions cut 5 bases from V and 10 bases from J, with 29 bases between. This CDR3 has 18 amino acids. The DNA of the CDR3 is TGTGCCAGCAGCCTTTACCAACGGATGGGGCCAGAAGAGGGAAAACTGTTTTTT. Translated, it gives CASSLYQRMGPEEGKLFF.

The chain recombines TRBV7-6 with TRBJ2-2; a weak D match, TRBD1 (5 bases). Per germline, CDR1 SGHVS and CDR2 FNYEAQ. The CDR3 totals 15 residues. V lost 4 bases and J lost 5, with 14 bases in between. The CDR3 DNA is TGTGCCAGCAGCTACAACAGGAGAACAACCGGGGAGCTGTTTTTT. The encoded protein is CASSYNRRTTGELFF.

This chain uses TRBV2 with TRBJ2-7; D remains unclear. CDR1 is SNHLY, CDR2 FYNNEI, per germline. The CDR3 is made up of 15 amino acids. V lost 2 bases to trimming and J lost 3 bases, with 14 bases between them. This chain's CDR3 is CASSERSVFYYEQYF. The CDR3 DNA sequence: TGTGCCAGCAGTGAAAGGTCAGTTTTTTACTACGAGCAGTACTTC.

The V gene is TRBV27, the J gene TRBJ1-2, with TRBD1 matching 7 bases. The CDR3 sequence is 14 residues long. Trimming at V came to 5 bases and at J to 8 bases, leaving 11 bases not matched to a gene. Germline CDR1 and CDR2: MNHEY and SMNVEV (reference sequence). The CDR3 reads CASSPPTGIGGYTF. The CDR3 coding sequence is TGTGCCAGCAGTCCCCCGACAGGGATCGGCGGCTACACCTTC.

This chain connects TRBV5-1 to TRBJ2-4; 8 bases are a match to TRBD1. The germline CDR1 and CDR2 sequences are SGHRS and YFSETQ. J was trimmed by 1 base and V by 3 bases; bases with no gene match: 6. The CDR3 runs to 16 residues. The CDR3 DNA sequence: TGCGCCAGCAGCTGGGACAGGATCTCCGCCAAAAACATTCAGTACTTC. Translated, it gives CASSWDRISAKNIQYF.

The V call is TRBV6-6, the J call TRBJ2-1, with 7 bases fitting TRBD2. Germline V gene data show CDR1 as MNHNY and CDR2 as SVGAGI (reference sequence). Trimming at V came to 6 bases and at J to 0 bases, leaving 8 bases not matched to a gene. CDR3 size: 16 residues. The CDR3 is CASSQDWTSSYNEQFF. For the CDR3, the DNA is TGTGCCAGCAGCCAGGACTGGACTAGCTCCTACAATGAGCAGTTCTTC.

The chain uses TRBV6-5 and TRBJ2-7; D may match TRBD1 or TRBD2 (5 bases each). The V gene lost 0 bases and the J gene lost 5 bases, with 11 bases spanning the gap. Germline CDR1 is MNHEY and CDR2 is SVGAGI. The length of the CDR3 is 14 residues. The CDR3 nucleotides read TGTGCCAGCAGTTACTCGAGGGGCGGACACGAGCAGTACTTC. Protein: CASSYSRGGHEQYF.